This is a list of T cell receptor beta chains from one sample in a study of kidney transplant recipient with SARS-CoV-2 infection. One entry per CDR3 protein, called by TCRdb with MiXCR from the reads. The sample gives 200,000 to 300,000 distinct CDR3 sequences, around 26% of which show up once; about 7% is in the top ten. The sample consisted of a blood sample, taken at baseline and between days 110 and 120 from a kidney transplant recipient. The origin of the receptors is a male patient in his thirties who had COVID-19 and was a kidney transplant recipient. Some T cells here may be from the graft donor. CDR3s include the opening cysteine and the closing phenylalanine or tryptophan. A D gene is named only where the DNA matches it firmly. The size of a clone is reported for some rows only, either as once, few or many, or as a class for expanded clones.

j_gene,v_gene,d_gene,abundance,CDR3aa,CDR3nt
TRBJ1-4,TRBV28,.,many,CASSLIRRGTTNEKLFF,TGTGCCAGCAGTTTAATCAGGAGGGGAACAACTAATGAAAAACTGTTTTTT
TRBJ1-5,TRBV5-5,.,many,CASSSGALFNQPQHF,TGTGCCAGCAGCTCCGGGGCCCTTTTTAATCAGCCCCAGCATTTT
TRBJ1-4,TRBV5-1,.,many,CASSPGTSGYNEKLFF,TGCGCCAGCAGCCCGGGGACCAGCGGTTATAATGAAAAACTGTTTTTT
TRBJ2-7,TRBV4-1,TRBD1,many,CASSQAGTGSYEQYF,TGCGCCAGCAGCCAGGCCGGGACAGGGTCCTACGAGCAGTACTTC
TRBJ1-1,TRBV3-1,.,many,CASSAVYPISIRTEAFF,TGTGCCAGCAGCGCCGTTTATCCCATTTCAATTCGCACTGAAGCTTTCTTT
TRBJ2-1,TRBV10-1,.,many,CASSPHLLGRSYNEQFF,TGCGCCAGCAGCCCTCACCTACTAGGACGGTCCTACAATGAGCAGTTCTTC
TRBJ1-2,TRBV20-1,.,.,CSALLALFRKTYGYTF,TGCAGTGCTCTACTTGCGCTGTTTCGAAAGACCTATGGCTACACCTTC
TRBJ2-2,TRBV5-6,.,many,CASSFQEESTGELFF,TGTGCCAGCAGCTTCCAAGAGGAGAGCACCGGGGAGCTGTTTTTT
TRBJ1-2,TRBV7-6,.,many,CASSSTAESRKTYGYTF,TGTGCCAGCAGCTCAACCGCTGAATCTCGAAAGACCTATGGCTACACCTTC
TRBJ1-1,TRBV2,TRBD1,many,CASRKTGEVTEAFF,TGTGCCAGCAGGAAGACAGGGGAGGTCACTGAAGCTTTCTTT
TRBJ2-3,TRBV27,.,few,CASSRTPRTDTQYF,TGTGCCAGCAGTCGGACACCACGCACAGATACGCAGTATTTT
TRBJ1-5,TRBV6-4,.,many,CASSEGEGQPQHF,TGTGCCAGCAGTGAGGGGGAAGGTCAGCCCCAGCATTTT
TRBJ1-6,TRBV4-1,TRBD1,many,CASSQDKGQGGSPLHF,TGCGCCAGCAGCCAAGATAAGGGACAGGGTGGTTCACCCCTCCACTTT
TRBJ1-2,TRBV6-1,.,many,CASSEAGSHYGYTF,TGTGCCAGCAGTGAAGCTGGGTCTCACTATGGCTACACCTTC
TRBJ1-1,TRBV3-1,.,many,CASSHQTMNTEAFF,TGTGCCAGCAGCCACCAGACAATGAACACTGAAGCTTTCTTT
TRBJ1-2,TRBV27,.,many,CASSFRGPGSGYTF,TGTGCCAGCAGTTTCCGAGGCCCGGGGAGCGGCTACACCTTC
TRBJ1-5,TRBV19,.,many,CASSTGTLMANQPQHF,TGTGCCAGTAGTACCGGGACATTAATGGCCAATCAGCCCCAGCATTTT
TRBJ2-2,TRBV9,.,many,CASSDTNTGELFF,TGTGCCAGCAGCGATACAAACACCGGGGAGCTGTTTTTT
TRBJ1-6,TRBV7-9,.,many,CASSSLNSPLHF,TGTGCCAGCAGCTCCCTAAATTCACCCCTCCACTTT
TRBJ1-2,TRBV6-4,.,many,CASSDSPGDNRALNYGYTF,TGTGCCAGCAGTGACTCACCCGGGGACAACCGCGCTCTTAACTATGGCTACACCTTC
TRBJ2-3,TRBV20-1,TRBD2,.,CSARLLAGADTQYF,TGCAGTGCTAGATTACTAGCGGGAGCAGATACGCAGTATTTT
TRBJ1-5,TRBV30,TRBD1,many,CAWSLGQTYQPQHF,TGTGCCTGGAGTCTGGGACAGACATATCAGCCCCAGCATTTT
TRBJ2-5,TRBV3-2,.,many,CASSQHQETQYF,TGTGCCAGCAGCCAGCACCAAGAGACCCAGTACTTC
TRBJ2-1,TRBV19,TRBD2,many,CASSILTSGRSYNEQFF,TGTGCCAGTAGTATACTAACTAGCGGGAGGTCGTACAATGAGCAGTTCTTC
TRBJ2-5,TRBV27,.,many,CASRKPGHGETQYF,TGTGCCAGCAGAAAACCGGGACATGGAGAGACCCAGTACTTC
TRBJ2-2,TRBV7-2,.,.,CASSLSAIHTGELFF,TGTGCCAGCAGCTTAAGCGCTATCCACACCGGGGAGCTGTTTTTT
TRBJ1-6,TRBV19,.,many,CASRYGNSPLHF,TGTGCCAGTAGATACGGGAATTCACCCCTCCACTTT
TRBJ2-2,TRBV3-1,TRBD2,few,CASSQGTSGNTGELFF,TGTGCCAGCAGCCAAGGGACTAGCGGGAACACCGGGGAGCTGTTTTTT
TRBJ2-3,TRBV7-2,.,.,CASSPQGDTQYF,TGTGCCAGCAGCCCCCAGGGGGATACGCAGTATTTT
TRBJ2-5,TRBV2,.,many,CASSEVGKETQYF,TGTGCCAGCAGTGAAGTAGGGAAAGAGACCCAGTACTTC
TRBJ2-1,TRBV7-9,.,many,CASSLRFEQFF,TGTGCCAGCAGCTTACGATTTGAGCAGTTCTTC
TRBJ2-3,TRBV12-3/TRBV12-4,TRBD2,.,CASSLIAGGPGDTQYF,TGTGCCAGCAGTTTAATAGCGGGAGGGCCAGGCGATACGCAGTATTTT
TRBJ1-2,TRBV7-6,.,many,CASSINDESRKTYGYTF,TGTGCCAGCAGCATCAATGATGAATCTCGAAAGACCTATGGCTACACCTTC
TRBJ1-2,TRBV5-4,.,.,CASQFYVPGKTYGHTF,TGTGCCAGCCAATTTTACGTACCAGGAAAGACCTATGGCCACACCTTC
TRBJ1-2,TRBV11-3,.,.,CASSVASDLGKTYGYTF,TGTGCCAGCAGCGTAGCCAGCGATCTCGGAAAGACCTATGGCTACACCTTC
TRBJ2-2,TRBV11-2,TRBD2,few,CASSIWTSATNTGELFF,TGTGCCAGCAGCATTTGGACTAGCGCAACGAACACCGGGGAGCTGTTTTTT
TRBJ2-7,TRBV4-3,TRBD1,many,CASSQTSDRSYEQYF,TGCGCCAGCAGCCAAACGTCGGACAGGTCCTACGAGCAGTACTTC
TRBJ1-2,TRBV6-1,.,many,CASSTVISMRKTYGYTF,TGTGCCAGCAGTACGGTTATCTCTATGCGAAAGACCTATGGCTACACCTTC
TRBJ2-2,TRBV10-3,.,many,CAISESRNTGELFF,TGTGCCATCAGTGAGTCTAGGAACACCGGGGAGCTGTTTTTT
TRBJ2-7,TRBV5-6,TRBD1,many,CASSLLQGPLFYEQYF,TGTGCCAGCAGCTTGTTACAGGGGCCCCTATTCTACGAGCAGTACTTC
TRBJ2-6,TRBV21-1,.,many,CASSIRLATTKSGQRLTF,TGTGCCAGCAGTATCAGGCTAGCTACAACAAAGTCGGGCCAACGTCTGACTTTC
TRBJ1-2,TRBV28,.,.,CASSSRHPPWLDGYTF,TGTGCCAGCAGTTCGAGACACCCCCCGTGGCTGGATGGCTACACCTTC
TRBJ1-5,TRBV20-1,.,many,CSARDDMGNQPQHF,TGCAGTGCTCGGGACGATATGGGCAATCAGCCCCAGCATTTT
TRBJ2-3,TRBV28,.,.,CASSDVPITDTQYF,TGTGCCAGCAGTGACGTCCCTATAACAGATACGCAGTATTTT
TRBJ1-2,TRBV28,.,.,CASSSDSYSYTF,TGTGCCAGCAGTTCCGACAGCTATAGCTACACCTTC